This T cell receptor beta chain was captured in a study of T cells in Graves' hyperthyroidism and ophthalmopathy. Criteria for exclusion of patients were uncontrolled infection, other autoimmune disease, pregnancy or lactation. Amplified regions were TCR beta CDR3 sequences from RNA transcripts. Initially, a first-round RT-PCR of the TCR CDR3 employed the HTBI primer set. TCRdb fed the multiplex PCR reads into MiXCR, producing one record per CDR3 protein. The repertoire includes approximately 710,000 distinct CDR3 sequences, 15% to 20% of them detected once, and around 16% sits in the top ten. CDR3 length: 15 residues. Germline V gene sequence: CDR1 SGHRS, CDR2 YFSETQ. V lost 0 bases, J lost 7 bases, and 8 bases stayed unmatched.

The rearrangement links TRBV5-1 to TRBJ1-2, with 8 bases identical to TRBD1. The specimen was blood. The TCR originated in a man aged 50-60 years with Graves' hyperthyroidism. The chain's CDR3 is CASSLARGQAAGYTF. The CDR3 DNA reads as TGCGCCAGCAGCTTGGCCCGGGGACAGGCCGCTGGCTACACCTTC.